The next 25 T cell receptor beta chains were all read from a single sample in a study of CD8+ T cells in alopecia areata. Treatment reported: oral pan-JAK inhibitor, 5-10 mg twice daily. Extracted RNA was reverse transcribed into cDNA, the sequencing template. Measured with immunoSEQ multiplex PCR; TCRdb has only the in-frame clones, and not every one. The data hold 200,000 to 250,000 clones, with over 60% observed a single time. This specimen consisted of CD4+ T cells sorted from blood, obtained around week 42, from a patient treated with tofacitinib. The receptors originated from a human donor with alopecia areata.

This rearrangement joins TRBV29-1 to TRBJ2-7; 8 bases are a match to TRBD1. The CDR3 has 14 residues. After removal of 4 bases from V and 4 bases from J, the junction contained 9 bases not matched to a gene. CDR1 and CDR2 from the germline V gene are SQVTM and ANQGSEA. CDR3: CSVVDRGGRYEQYF. CDR3 coding DNA: TGCAGCGTTGTCGACAGGGGAGGACGATACGAGCAGTACTTC.

The J gene is TRBJ1-5, the V gene TRBV7-2; weak D call: TRBD1 (6 bases). CDR1 SGHTA and CDR2 FQGNSA come from the germline V gene. The CDR3 runs to 14 residues. V lost 5 bases and J 5 bases, leaving 13 bases between the germline ends. Here the CDR3 reads CASSPLGADQPQHF. The CDR3 nucleotides are TGTGCCAGCAGCCCACTGGGGGCTGATCAGCCCCAGCATTTT. The whole variable domain, filled in from reference TRBV7-2 and TRBJ1-5, reads GAGVSQSPSNKVTEKGKDVELRCDPISGHTALYWYRQSLGQGLEFLIYFQGNSAPDKSGLPSDRFSAERTGGSVSTLTIQRTQQEDSAVYLCASSPLGADQPQHFGDGTRLSIL.

Only one count was recorded for this clone. This chain uses TRBV12-5 with TRBJ2-3; 8 bases map to TRBD2. Germline V gives CDR1 LGHNT, CDR2 FRNRAP. The CDR3 spans 16 residues. Unmatched junction bases numbered 8, after V lost 6 bases and J lost 0 bases. The CDR3 loop reads CASGDRGGTSTDTQYF. In DNA form, the CDR3 reads TGTGCTAGTGGCGATCGGGGGGGAACTAGCACAGATACGCAGTATTTT.

V gene TRBV5-1 combines with J gene TRBJ1-2, with D unresolved. This CDR3 has 15 amino acids. The germline V gene encodes CDR1 SGHRS and CDR2 YFSETQ. Deletions cut 5 bases from V and 8 bases from J, with 22 bases between. CDR3 sequence: CASRHTTGLEAGYTF. For the CDR3, the DNA is TGCGCCAGCAGACATACAACTGGACTGGAAGCAGGCTACACCTTC.

In this sample, this clone turned up once. A read error may account for a junction end that differs from germline. The chain employs TRBV7-9 and TRBJ1-2; weak D call: TRBD1 (6 bases). Per the germline V gene, CDR1 is SEHNR and CDR2 is FQNEAQ (reference sequence). CDR3 length: 13 residues. This CDR3 reads CASSLPGAGDESF. DNA of the CDR3: TGTGCCAGCAGCTTACCGGGGGCAGGGGACGAGTCCTTC. Full variable domain (remainder filled in from reference TRBV7-9 and TRBJ1-2): DTGVSQNPRHKITKRGQNVTFRCDPISEHNRLYWYRQTLGQGPEFLTYFQNEAQLEKSRLLSDRFSAERPKGSFSTLEIQRTEQGDSAMYLCASSLPGAGDESFGSGTRLTVV.

This clone was counted many times. This sequence joins TRBV18 and TRBJ1-4, with a weak D call TRBD1 (5 bases). Per the germline V gene, CDR1 is KGHSH and CDR2 is LQKENI. V was pared by 2 bases and J by 7 bases, with 8 bases between. The CDR3 contains 13 residues. CDR3 DNA: TGTGCCAGCTCACCAATCGGGGGTGAAAAACTGTTTTTT. Translated: CASSPIGGEKLFF.

The rearrangement uses TRBV6-1 and TRBJ1-5; TRBD1 matches at 9 bases. The germline V gene encodes CDR1 MNHNS and CDR2 SASEGT. V gave up 6 bases and J gave up 3 bases; unmatched junction bases: 6. There are 15 residues in the CDR3. The CDR3 DNA reads as TGTGCCAGCAGGTTAGGACAGGGGCACAATCAGCCCCAGCATTTT. Translation gives CASRLGQGHNQPQHF.

The V gene is TRBV11-2, the J gene TRBJ1-1; possibly TRBD1 for D (6 bases). With 0 bases removed from V and 5 bases from J, the gap between germline ends came to 7 bases. The CDR3 is 13 residues long. Germline V gene sequence: CDR1 SGHAT, CDR2 FQNNGV. The CDR3 is CASSLDRGTEAFF. For the CDR3, the DNA is TGTGCCAGCAGCTTAGACAGGGGTACTGAAGCTTTCTTT. Supplemented by reference TRBV11-2 and TRBJ1-1, the full variable domain reads EAGVAQSPRYKIIEKRQSVAFWCNPISGHATLYWYQQILGQGPKLLIQFQNNGVVDDSQLPKDRFSAERLKGVDSTLKIQPAKLEDSAVYLCASSLDRGTEAFFGQGTRLTVV.

This clone was seen many times. The chain links TRBV11-2 to TRBJ2-7, with D possibly matching TRBD1 (5 bases). With 1 base removed from V and 2 bases from J, the gap between germline ends came to 9 bases. CDR3 size: 14 residues. Germline V gene data show CDR1 as SGHAT and CDR2 as FQNNGV. The CDR3 nucleotides are TGTGCCAGCAGCTTAGGACAGACCACCTACGAGCAGTACTTC. It specifies CASSLGQTTYEQYF.

This clone was seen repeatedly, ten times or more. The chain carries TRBV2 and TRBJ2-1; 10 bases are a match to TRBD2. V shed 6 bases and J 5 bases; nucleotides not matched to a gene: 10. Germline assignment: CDR1 SNHLY and CDR2 FYNNEI. The CDR3 has 16 residues. CDR3 residues: CASREWTSGFNNEQFF. CDR3 nucleotides: TGTGCCAGCAGGGAGTGGACTAGCGGATTTAACAATGAGCAGTTCTTC.

This chain uses TRBV9 with TRBJ1-1; 7 nucleotides line up with TRBD1. CDR1 and CDR2 from the germline V gene are SGDLS and YYNGEE. The CDR3 covers 13 residues. V was clipped by 4 bases and J by 10 bases; unmatched bases: 10. The CDR3 spells CASSPGQIDPAFF. The CDR3 bases are TGTGCCAGCAGCCCGGGACAGATTGACCCAGCTTTCTTT.

This clone has a handful of counts. V and J are TRBV7-9 and TRBJ2-1; 9 bases map to TRBD2. The CDR3 has 16 residues. Per the germline V gene, CDR1 is SEHNR and CDR2 is FQNEAQ (reference sequence). The V segment lost 5 bases and the J segment 10 bases; nucleotides outside the gene matches: 15. The DNA of the CDR3 is TGTGCCAGCAGCGAGGGCACTGGCGGGGGGGCCGAAGAGCAGTTCTTC. As protein: CASSEGTGGGAEEQFF.

This clone was counted a single time. The CDR3 protein is CASSVGPSGANVLTF. CDR3 nucleotides: TGTGCCAGCAGCGTAGGGCCCTCTGGGGCCAACGTCCTGACTTTC. The gene calls are TRBV9 and TRBJ2-6, with D unresolved. This CDR3 spans 15 amino acids. V dropped 0 bases and J dropped 0 bases, with 4 bases sitting between them. Germline-derived CDR1 and CDR2 are SGDLS and YYNGEE.

The sample holds a few counts of this clone. This chain connects TRBV5-6 to TRBJ2-7, with unresolved D. This CDR3 has 11 residues. CDR1 SGHDT and CDR2 YYEEEE come from the germline V gene. With 4 bases removed from V and 6 bases from J, the gap between germline ends came to 8 bases. The CDR3 DNA sequence: TGTGCCAGCAGCACCGGACGCGAGCAGTACTTC. This sequence encodes CASSTGREQYF.

There are a few counts of this clone. An end of the junction differs from the germline gene, which may be a read error. V usage is TRBV4-3 and J usage is TRBJ1-2, with D possibly matching TRBD1 (6 bases). The CDR3 sequence is 17 residues long. Germline assignment: CDR1 LGHNA and CDR2 YSLEER. CDR3 sequence (DNA): TGCGCCAGCAGCCAAGGAAGAGGGGGGTCTTTTAACGATGGCTACACCTTC. This codes for CASSQGRGGSFNDGYTF.

V usage is TRBV7-2 and J usage is TRBJ1-1, with 8 bases matching TRBD1. The CDR3 length is 14 residues. Germline CDR1 and CDR2: SGHTA and FQGNSA. Germline trimming cut 2 bases from V and 4 bases from J; bases unmatched to any gene: 3. The CDR3 nucleotides are TGTGCCAGCAGCTTACTCGGACAGGGCACTGAAGCTTTCTTT. This codes for CASSLLGQGTEAFF.

The chain recombines TRBV19 with TRBJ2-4, with TRBD2 matching over 7 bases. The CDR3 loop spans 12 amino acids. The V and J ends lost 4 bases and 9 bases, in that order; junction bases with no gene match: 3. Looked up from germline, CDR1 is LNHDA and CDR2 is SQIVND (reference sequence). The CDR3: CASSSTGGIQYF. The CDR3 DNA follows: TGTGCCAGTAGTAGCACGGGGGGCATTCAGTACTTC.

J is TRBJ2-2 and V is TRBV19, with 8 positions matching TRBD2. This CDR3 comprises 18 residues. Germline values: CDR1 LNHDA, CDR2 SQIVND (reference sequence). The trim removed 3 bases at V and 0 bases at J, leaving 9 bases unmatched. CDR3 protein: CASSIRSGARANTGELFF. The CDR3 bases are TGTGCCAGTAGTATCCGTAGCGGGGCTCGCGCGAACACCGGGGAGCTGTTTTTT.

The V call is TRBV5-1, the J call TRBJ2-3; possible D gene TRBD1, 6 bases. The CDR3 has 16 amino acids. Deletions cut 4 bases from V and 4 bases from J, with 19 bases between. Germline CDR1 SGHRS, CDR2 YFSETQ. The CDR3 DNA follows: TGCGCCAGCAGCCAGAACGTACAGGGTCTGTCAGATACGCAGTATTTT. Its protein product is CASSQNVQGLSDTQYF.

The J gene is TRBJ1-1, the V gene TRBV5-6; D not resolved. Germline V gene sequence: CDR1 SGHDT, CDR2 YYEEEE. Trimming removed 2 bases at V and 0 bases at J, with 11 bases between. This CDR3 region has 15 residues. CDR3 sequence: CASSFLTYMNTEAFF. Here the CDR3 DNA reads TGTGCCAGCAGCTTTTTGACATACATGAACACTGAAGCTTTCTTT.

This chain's CDR3 is CASSLSDRGTGYTF. The CDR3 DNA is TGCGCCAGCAGCTTGTCGGACAGGGGAACTGGCTACACCTTC. This chain links TRBV5-1 with TRBJ1-2; 9 bases match TRBD1. The ends lost 1 base at V and 7 bases at J; junction bases unmatched: 5. CDR1 is SGHRS, CDR2 YFSETQ, per germline. CDR3 length equals 14 residues.

The chain combines TRBV5-4 with TRBJ2-1, with 8 bases aligning to TRBD1. This CDR3 region has 15 residues. V lost 4 bases and J lost 3; bases outside the gene matches: 6. The germline V gene encodes CDR1 SGHNT and CDR2 YYREEE (reference sequence). The DNA for the CDR3 is TGTGCCAGCAGCGCTCAACAGGGGGGCTACAATGAGCAGTTCTTC. Translating it yields CASSAQQGGYNEQFF.

The gene calls are TRBV30 and TRBJ1-2; 9 bases are a match to TRBD1. The CDR3 totals 13 residues. V was pared by 0 bases and J by 8 bases, with 4 bases of the junction left unmatched. In germline, CDR1 is GTSNPN, CDR2 SVGIG (reference sequence). CDR3 loop: CAWSVRQGEGYTF. The DNA for the CDR3 is TGTGCCTGGAGTGTACGACAGGGGGAAGGCTACACCTTC.

This CDR3 is CASSGPLGGFYNSPLHF. The CDR3 DNA reads TGTGCCAGCAGTGGTCCACTTGGGGGATTCTATAATTCACCCCTCCACTTT. The chain joins TRBV25-1 to TRBJ1-6, with D possibly matching TRBD1 (5 bases). Per germline, CDR1 MGHDK and CDR2 SYGVNS. V gave up 4 bases and J gave up 3 bases, with 16 bases separating them. CDR3 size: 17 residues.

This clone was observed a few times. The gene calls are TRBV6-6 and TRBJ2-7; 9 bases are shared with TRBD1. Germline CDR1 reads MNHNY; CDR2 reads SVGAGI (reference sequence). The CDR3 is 14 residues long. With 6 bases clipped from V and 5 bases from J, the junction kept 8 bases outside the gene matches. CDR3 sequence: CASSRSGTGNEQYF. DNA of the CDR3: TGTGCCAGCAGCCGATCCGGGACAGGGAACGAGCAGTACTTC.